This T cell receptor beta chain was recovered during a study of cytomegalovirus exposure and HLA in healthy donors (TCRdb year 2017). With regard to the full study: In an earlier analysis of several hundred of the donors, approximately 260 Gb of sequence data and 117 million unique TCR beta sequences from 180 million or so T cells were reported. An early release covering over 500 HLA-typed donors comprised 250 to 350 gigabases of sequencing data and tens of millions of unique TCR sequences. Of the 350 to 450 genotyped donors, around 81% fell in the genetic ancestry cluster associated with self-reported Caucasian donors. The study aimed to test whether signatures of past pathogen exposure could be identified by cataloging public T cell receptors. The study used immunosequencing to profile the T cell repertoires of 666 subjects and linked those repertoires to cytomegalovirus serostatus. A separate validation cohort of about 110 different subjects was used in addition to the 666-subject first cohort. High-throughput TCR immunosequencing, statistical association of individual TCRs with disease status, and machine learning were combined to predict cytomegalovirus infection status. A later analysis re-analyzed previously published TCR beta repertoires from approximately 700 donors and added high-resolution HLA genotyping to study TCR occurrence patterns. The later analysis used no new phenotypic data to find candidate immune exposures, relying instead on TCR beta sequences and their occurrence across donors. In an earlier analysis of more than 550 of the donors, high-throughput TCR beta sequencing was used to judge whether each TCR beta V gene segment behaved as functional or pseudogenic. Donor age, sex, ethnicity and CMV serostatus were compiled alongside the repertoire data. In a later genetic analysis, genome-wide SNP genotypes for 398 of the 666 donors were used, and that subset was treated as a discovery cohort. Every repertoire in the discovery cohort had been generated on one and the same sequencing platform. HLA typing included class I and class II loci at four-digit resolution. The number of typed donors differed by locus: roughly 620-630 for A, B, C, DRB1 and DQB1; 500 to 550 for DQA1; 606 for DPA1; and about 450 for DPB1. Five DR-DQ haplotypes were treated as single units for association and clustering because of strong linkage in the cohort. Across about 380 genotyped donors of the cohort, an average of roughly 200,000 unique TCR beta nucleotide sequences per donor were sequenced, and approximately 17% of those sequences were non-productive.

The study at large found these results: Some IMGT-functional V segments, including TRBV6-2 and TRBV6-3, could not be distinguished by the 87-base-pair reads and were therefore excluded. An earlier analysis of 587 of the donors showed that most TCR beta V segments appeared in productive rearrangements either about 90% or about 30% of the time, which broadly matched IMGT annotations. In vitro tests confirmed that a few of the cytomegalovirus-associated TCR beta chains recognize cytomegalovirus antigens. In a later analysis, HLA-associated TCR beta chains showed more clonal expansion and lower generation probabilities than non-associated chains that were equally common. The authors suggested that the approach could potentially be extended to other disease states and immunological phenotypes. For the cohort, immune exposure information was limited to CMV serostatus. When HLA alleles, especially DR and DQ, strongly co-occurred, attributing TCR associations to individual alleles was difficult. Specific HLA alleles were associated with around 18,000 TCR beta sequences at a false discovery rate of 0.05 in a later analysis. An association between a missense DCLRE1C variant and V-gene and J-gene trimming of TCR beta chains was found in a later genetic analysis and replicated in an independent cohort. According to a later analysis, most CMV-associated TCR beta chains appeared to be HLA-restricted, and the HLA associations seemed to be driven largely by CMV exposure. Across donors, most TCR sequences were observed very rarely, whereas some public TCRs were present in many individuals. A cluster of highly shared sequence variants was judged likely to represent a technical artifact of the sequencing pipeline. According to a later analysis, TCR association rates differed among HLA loci, with DRB1 alleles showing the most associated TCRs and HLA-C alleles showing the fewest. The classifier was reported to diagnose cytomegalovirus status with high specificity and sensitivity in both the original and validation cohorts. The study listed 150 to 200 TCR beta chains as associated with cytomegalovirus. This cohort had only TCR beta chains sequenced, and the lack of alpha or paired-chain data limited which features could be detected. According to a later analysis, parvovirus B19, influenza, CMV and Epstein-Barr virus appeared linked to several top co-occurrence clusters. A further reported finding was that TCR beta sequences accurately predicted the HLA-A and HLA-B alleles for most subjects in the first cohort. The earlier analysis of nearly 600 of the donors excluded roughly 17 rarely observed V segments, including chromosome 9 orphons, because counts were too low. Roughly uniform sequencing depth across donors was assumed in presence/absence analyses, although this assumption may not hold. Linkage disequilibrium might explain the correlated functional status among segregating V segments, but an unknown experimental factor could not be ruled out. Because HLA typing was missing for some donors at each locus, association tests included only the typed subset. Compared with the 666-donor mean, donors in an Asian-associated ancestry cluster had fewer N-insertions in productive TCRs, according to a later genetic analysis.

Via the germline V gene (reference sequence), CDR1 is GTSNPN and CDR2 SVGIG. V trim: 3 bases; J trim: 3 bases; unmatched bases: 5. Reading from cysteine to phenylalanine, the CDR3 counts 14 amino acids. CDR3 DNA is the only sequence kept; it has 42 bases, read in frame from the first base. The cohort was made up of approximately 670 healthy bone marrow donors. All cohort members were sampled while nominally healthy, although unrecorded immune exposures were likely present. The donor tested CMV seronegative and was one of the 352 seronegative cohort members. A peripheral blood sample was collected from each donor, and TCR beta sequencing was performed on peripheral blood mononuclear cells. The Qiagen DNeasy Blood Extraction Kit was used to extract genomic DNA from the blood cell samples. This clone was seen more than once but under ten times. Its antigen remains undetermined. There are no base qualities to consult, and no much larger clone falls within one base.

Library method: the immunoSEQ multiplex PCR assay. The multiplex PCR relied on a mix of 60 forward primers for TCR Vbeta segments and 13 reverse primers for TCR Jbeta segments. A multiplex PCR assay on genomic DNA amplified the CDR3 region of rearranged TCR beta genes. Amplified TCR beta libraries were sequenced as 87-base-pair reads on the Illumina HiSeq System. Regarding the original processing steps: In a later analysis, 70 million to 95 million unique TCR beta chains were counted across the approximately 620 repertoires, and roughly 11 million of these chains were shared by at least two donors. A nearest-neighbor algorithm error-corrected the raw reads and collapsed the reads into unique sequences, merging closely related sequences to remove PCR and sequencing errors. CDR3 sequences were aligned to IMGT reference sequences to assign V, D and J gene segments. Each retained sequence needed at least a six-nucleotide match to both a V gene segment and a J gene segment. Rearrangements were classified as productive when the CDR3 lacked stop codons and remained in frame with V and J, and all other rearrangements were classified as non-productive. Following IMGT convention, CDR3 was defined as the stretch from the second conserved V-encoded cysteine up to the conserved J-encoded phenylalanine. In an earlier analysis of 500 to 650 of the donors, sequences lacking an unambiguous match to a single V gene segment were excluded. An earlier analysis of almost 600 of the donors classified V segments as functional when productive rearrangements were above 56.7% and as segregating when the standard deviation between donors was above 5%. A statistical classification framework was built for diagnosing cytomegalovirus status from the catalog of TCR beta chain sequences. In a later analysis, V and J genes were assigned by comparing TCR nucleotide sequences against IMGT/GENE-DB human TR gene sequences. Using the TCRdist pipeline, a later analysis assigned CDR3 sequences along with most-parsimonious VDJ recombination scenarios. In a later analysis, each TCR beta chain was defined by its CDR3 amino acid sequence together with its V-gene family, and reads without a unique V-gene family were excluded. As a way to deal with suspected cross-contamination and a sequencing artifact, a later analysis dropped roughly 620 nucleotide sequences that were highly shared and had low generation probability. In a later analysis, a clonal expansion index for each public chain was calculated from normalized within-repertoire ranks of inferred template counts. In a later analysis, generation probabilities were computed using a VDJ recombination model fitted to out-of-frame rearrangements, and the results were checked against IGoR. In a later analysis, TCR-TCR, TCR-HLA and TCR-CMV co-occurrence was scored with hypergeometric tests, and a repertoire-size bias correction was applied to TCR pairs. In a later analysis, false discovery rates were estimated by permuting HLA or CMV assignments 20 times. In a later analysis, co-occurring TCRs were grouped using DBSCAN, with TCRdist sequence similarity added in when clustering inside HLA-allele-positive subsets. Repertoires with fewer than 30,000 or more than 120,000 public chains were left out of co-occurrence clustering, as were several repertoires with anomalous nucleotide sharing. As stored in TCRdb, this immuneACCESS dataset retains in-frame rearrangements with V and J assigned. A fraction of the clones does not appear; measured against another copy, unresolved V genes explain less than half of the discrepancy, and the remainder lacks a known reason. V, J and clone size reflect that table, while D and trimming were determined from the DNA. Counted in this sample were some 130,000 clones; approximately 64% of them appeared once. The ten largest clones capture 2% to 3% of the sample.

The chain uses TRBV30 and TRBJ1-1; 9 central bases correspond to TRBD1. The receptor was isolated from a woman aged 40-49 years in good health and CMV-seronegative. Input material: PBMCs. This receptor carries the CDR3 CAWRGGQGDTEAFF. The DNA is as follows: TGTGCCTGGAGGGGGGGACAGGGTGACACTGAAGCTTTCTTT.